This T cell receptor beta chain was found in a study of blood T cell repertoires in COVID-19. Measured with immunoSEQ multiplex PCR; TCRdb has only the in-frame clones, and not every one. The table includes about 42,000 clones, around 81% detected once. CDR1 SQVTM and CDR2 ANQGSEA come from the germline V gene. This CDR3 comprises 13 residues. V was cut by 6 bases and J by 3 bases, with 11 bases left in between. Material: peripheral blood. J is TRBJ2-2 and V is TRBV29-1, with a tentative D call TRBD2 (6 bases). The clonotype originates from a man aged 50-59 years with active COVID-19. CDR3 residues: CSVGGGYTGELFF. The CDR3 DNA reads as TGCAGCGTGGGGGGAGGCTACACCGGGGAGCTGTTTTTT.